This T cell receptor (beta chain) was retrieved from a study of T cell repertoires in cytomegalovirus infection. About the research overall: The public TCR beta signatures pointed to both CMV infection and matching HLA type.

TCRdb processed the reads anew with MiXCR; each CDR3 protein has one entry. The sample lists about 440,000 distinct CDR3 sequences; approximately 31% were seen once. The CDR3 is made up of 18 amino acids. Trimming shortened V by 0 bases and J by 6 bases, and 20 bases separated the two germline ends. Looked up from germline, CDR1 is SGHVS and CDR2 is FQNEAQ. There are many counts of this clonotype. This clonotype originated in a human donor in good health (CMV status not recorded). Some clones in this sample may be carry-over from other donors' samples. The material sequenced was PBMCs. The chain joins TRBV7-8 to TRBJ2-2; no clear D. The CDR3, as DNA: TGTGCCAGCAGCTTAGCGCTAAACCCATCTGCGCTTCCCGGGGAGCTGTTTTTT. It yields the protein CASSLALNPSALPGELFF.